This TCR beta chain comes out of a study of control samples from healthy donors and cancer patients (dated by TCRdb to the early 2020s). About this clone: This receptor's antigen is unknown. No base quality information exists; no much larger clone differs at one position.

The library was prepared using the immunoSEQ multiplex PCR assay. Sourced from immuneACCESS, this table was stored by TCRdb with only in-frame sequences that have V and J called. A share of the clones is absent; for the studies checked, an unresolved V gene accounts for under half, and the remainder has no known explanation. The sample includes 65,000 to 100,000 clones, with more than 75% observed a single time. The ten largest account for 20% of the sample. Spanning cysteine to phenylalanine, the CDR3 consists of 14 amino acids. Left in the record is the CDR3 DNA by itself, 42 bases read in frame from the first base. Compared with germline, V lacks 8 bases and J lacks 1 base; bases without a gene match: 7. CDR1 and CDR2 are drawn from the germline V gene (reference sequence): SEHNR, FQNEAQ.

The rearranged chain carries TRBV7-9 and TRBJ1-1, and TRBD1 aligns with 7 junction nucleotides. Sequencing used blood. The clonotype originates from a man between 50 and 59 years old in good health. The sequenced DNA: TGTGCCAGCGGTCGACAGGGAGGGAACACTGAAGCTTTCTTT. It encodes CASGRQGGNTEAFF.